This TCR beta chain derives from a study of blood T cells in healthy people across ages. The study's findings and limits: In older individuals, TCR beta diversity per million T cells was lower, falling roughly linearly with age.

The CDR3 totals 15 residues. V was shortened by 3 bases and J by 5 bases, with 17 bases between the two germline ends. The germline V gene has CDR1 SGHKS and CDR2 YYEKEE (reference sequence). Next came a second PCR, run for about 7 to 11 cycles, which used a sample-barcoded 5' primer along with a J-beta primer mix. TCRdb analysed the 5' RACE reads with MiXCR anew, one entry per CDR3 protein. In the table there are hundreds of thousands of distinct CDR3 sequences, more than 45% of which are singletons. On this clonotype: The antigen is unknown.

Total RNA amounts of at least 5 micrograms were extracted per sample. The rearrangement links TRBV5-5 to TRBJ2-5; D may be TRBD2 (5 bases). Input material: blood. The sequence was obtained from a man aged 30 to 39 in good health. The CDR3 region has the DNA TGTGCCAGCAGCTCCACGGAAGGACTGTTGGAGACCCAGTACTTC. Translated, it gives CASSSTEGLLETQYF.